This entry concerns a single T cell receptor beta chain. The source of the sample is a study of blood T cell repertoires in COVID-19. Study-wide context: From the United States, Italy and Spain came samples of acute and convalescent COVID-19. In each case, the material was cDNA or gDNA derived from T cells, B-cell-depleted T cells, or PBMCs.

This CDR3 region has 14 residues. The V end lost 2 bases, the J end lost 2 bases, and 10 bases lay between the germline ends. CDR1 and CDR2 (germline): PRHDT, FYEKMQ (reference sequence). Under the authors' procedure: Nucleated cell counts were estimated from reference gene primer amplification. Using immunoSEQ multiplex PCR, the repertoire was profiled, and TCRdb retains in-frame clones only, with some absent. V and J calls and clone size are copied from that table; D and trimming were computed from the DNA. The data show under 250,000 clones, about 80% seen once. Sequencing used peripheral blood. The sequence derives from a middle-aged man with active or convalescent COVID-19. The V and J genes are TRBV13 and TRBJ2-7; D might be TRBD2 (5 bases). CDR3 sequence (DNA): TGTGCCAGCAGCTTAAGAAGCGGCGCCTACGAGCAGTACTTC. Translating gives CASSLRSGAYEQYF.